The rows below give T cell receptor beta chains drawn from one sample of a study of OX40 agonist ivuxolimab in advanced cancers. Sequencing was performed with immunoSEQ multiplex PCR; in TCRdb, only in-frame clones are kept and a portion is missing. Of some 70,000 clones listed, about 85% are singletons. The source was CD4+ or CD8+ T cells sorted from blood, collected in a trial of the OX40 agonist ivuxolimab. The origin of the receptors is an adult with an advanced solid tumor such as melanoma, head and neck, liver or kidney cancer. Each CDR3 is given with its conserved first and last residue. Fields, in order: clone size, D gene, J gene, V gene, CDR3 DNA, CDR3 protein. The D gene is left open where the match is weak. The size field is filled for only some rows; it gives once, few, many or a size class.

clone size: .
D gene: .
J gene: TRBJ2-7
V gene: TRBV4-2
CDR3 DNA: TGTGCCAGCAGCCCGGTACAGCAGTACTTC
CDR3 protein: CASSPVQQYF

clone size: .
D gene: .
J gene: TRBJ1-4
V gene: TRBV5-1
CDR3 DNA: TGCGCCAGCAGCTGGGGGCCCGGTAATGAAAAACTGTTTTTT
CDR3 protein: CASSWGPGNEKLFF

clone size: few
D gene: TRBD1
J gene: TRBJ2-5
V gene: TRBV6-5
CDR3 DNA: TGTGCCAGCAGTTACGACAGGGAAGAGACCCAGTACTTC
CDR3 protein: CASSYDREETQYF

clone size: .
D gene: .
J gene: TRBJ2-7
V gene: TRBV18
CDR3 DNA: TGTGCCAGCTCACCCCCGGATAGCTGGGCCGGCGAGCAGTACTTC
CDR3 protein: CASSPPDSWAGEQYF

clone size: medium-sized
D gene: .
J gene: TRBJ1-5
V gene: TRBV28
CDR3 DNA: TGTGCCAGCAGTAGGGGTCAGGGTTGGTCCAATCAGCCCCAGCATTTT
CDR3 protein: CASSRGQGWSNQPQHF

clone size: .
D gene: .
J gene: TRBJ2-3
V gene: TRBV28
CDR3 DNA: TGTGCCAGCAGCCACGGGGGTGGGGGGCTGCGTACGCAGTATTTT
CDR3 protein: CASSHGGGGLRTQYF

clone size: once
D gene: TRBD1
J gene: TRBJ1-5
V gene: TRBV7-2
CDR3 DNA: TGTGCCAGCAGCCCCAGGGGGGGTAGCGGGAATCAGCCCCAGCATTTT
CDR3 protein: CASSPRGGSGNQPQHF

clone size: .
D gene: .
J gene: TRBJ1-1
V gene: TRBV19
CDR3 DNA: TGTGCCACTAGAGCCGGGACACAGAACACTGAAGCTTTCTTT
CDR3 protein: CATRAGTQNTEAFF

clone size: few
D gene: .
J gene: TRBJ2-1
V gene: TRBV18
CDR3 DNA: TGTGCCAGCTCACCAACGGGGACCGCGGGGAGCGATGAGCAGTTCTTC
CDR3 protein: CASSPTGTAGSDEQFF

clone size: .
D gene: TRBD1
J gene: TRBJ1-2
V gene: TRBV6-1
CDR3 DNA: TGTGCCAGCAGTACCGTACAGGGGATTAACTATGGCTACACCTTC
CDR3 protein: CASSTVQGINYGYTF

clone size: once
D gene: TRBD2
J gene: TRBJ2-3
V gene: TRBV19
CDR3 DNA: TGTGCCAGTACTCCGGGACTAGGTTCGGATACGCAGTATTTT
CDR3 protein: CASTPGLGSDTQYF

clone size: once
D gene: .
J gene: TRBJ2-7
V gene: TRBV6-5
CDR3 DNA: TGTGCCAGCAGTTACGGGCAGGGGAGAAACGAGCAGTACTTC
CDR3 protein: CASSYGQGRNEQYF

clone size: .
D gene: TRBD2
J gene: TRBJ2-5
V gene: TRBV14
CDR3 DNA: TGTGCCAGCAGCCCTCCGCAGCGGGAGGCTCCGGGCCAAGAGACCCAGTACTTC
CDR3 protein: CASSPPQREAPGQETQYF

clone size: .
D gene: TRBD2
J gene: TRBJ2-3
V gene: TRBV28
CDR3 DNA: TGTGCCAGCAGTTTAGGCCAGCGGGGCTACACAGATACGCAGTATTTT
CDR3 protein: CASSLGQRGYTDTQYF

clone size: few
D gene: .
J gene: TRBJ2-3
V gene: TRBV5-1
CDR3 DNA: TGCGCCAGCAGCTTGGAGTTCGGTACGCAGTATTTT
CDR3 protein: CASSLEFGTQYF

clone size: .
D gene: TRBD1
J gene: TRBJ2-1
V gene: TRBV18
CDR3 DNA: TGTGCCAGCTCACCACCATCCTATTCCGGGACAGGGGTAAAAAATGAGCAGTTCTTC
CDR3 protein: CASSPPSYSGTGVKNEQFF

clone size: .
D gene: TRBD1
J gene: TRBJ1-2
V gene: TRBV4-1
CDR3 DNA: TGCGCCAGCAGCTTCAGACAGGGGGACTATGGCTACACCTTC
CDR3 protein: CASSFRQGDYGYTF

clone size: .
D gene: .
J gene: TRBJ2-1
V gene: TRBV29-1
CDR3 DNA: TGCAGCGTCCCGAAAGTGAGTGAGCAGTTCTTC
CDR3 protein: CSVPKVSEQFF

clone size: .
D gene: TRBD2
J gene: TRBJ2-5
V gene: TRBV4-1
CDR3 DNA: TGCGCCAGCAGCCGGGACGGGGGGGGACAAGAGACCCAGTACTTC
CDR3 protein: CASSRDGGGQETQYF

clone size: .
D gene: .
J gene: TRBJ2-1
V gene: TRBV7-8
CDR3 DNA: TGTGCCAGCAGCTTTTCCCCGAACAATGAGCAGTTCTTC
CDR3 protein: CASSFSPNNEQFF

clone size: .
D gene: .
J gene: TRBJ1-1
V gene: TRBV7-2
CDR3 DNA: TGTGCCAGCAGCTTAGCGCCCCAGGCAAAGAACACTGAAGCTTTCTTT
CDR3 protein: CASSLAPQAKNTEAFF

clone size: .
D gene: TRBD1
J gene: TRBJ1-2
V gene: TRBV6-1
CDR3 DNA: TGTGCCAGCAGCCGGGACAGGGAGATCTATGGCTACACCTTC
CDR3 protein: CASSRDREIYGYTF

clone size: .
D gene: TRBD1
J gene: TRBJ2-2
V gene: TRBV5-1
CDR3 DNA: TGCGCCAGCAGCTTCACAGGGGCGAACACCGGGGAGCTGTTTTTT
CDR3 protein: CASSFTGANTGELFF

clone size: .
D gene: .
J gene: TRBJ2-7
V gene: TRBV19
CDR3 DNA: TGTGCCAGTAGTATAGATAGGCCTCTAATTAGGTGGGACGAGCAGTACTTC
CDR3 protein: CASSIDRPLIRWDEQYF

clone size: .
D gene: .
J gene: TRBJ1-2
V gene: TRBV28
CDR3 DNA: TGTGCCAGCACCTCGGGAGGGCAGGGATTAAATGGCTATACCTTC
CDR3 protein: CASTSGGQGLNGYTF

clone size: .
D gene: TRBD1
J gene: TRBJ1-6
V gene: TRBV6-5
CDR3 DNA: TGTGCCAGCACCAGGGGGAGGAATTCACCCCTCCACTTT
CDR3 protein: CASTRGRNSPLHF

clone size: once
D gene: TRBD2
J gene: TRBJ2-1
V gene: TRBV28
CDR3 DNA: TGTGCCAGCAGTTACTTTGCCGGGACTAGCGGGGGGAATGAGCAGTTCTTC
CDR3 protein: CASSYFAGTSGGNEQFF

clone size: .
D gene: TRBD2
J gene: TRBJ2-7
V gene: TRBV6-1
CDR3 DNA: TGTGCCAGCAGTGGAACTAGCGGGAGGGGGCACGAGCAGTACTTC
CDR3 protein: CASSGTSGRGHEQYF

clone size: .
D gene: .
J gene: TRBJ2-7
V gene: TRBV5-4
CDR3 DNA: TGTGCCAGCAGCTTGGTCCCCTACGAGCAGTACTTC
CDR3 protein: CASSLVPYEQYF

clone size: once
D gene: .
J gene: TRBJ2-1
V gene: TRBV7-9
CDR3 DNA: TGTGCCAGCAGCTTAGGGACGGACACAAATGAGCAGTTCTTC
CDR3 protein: CASSLGTDTNEQFF

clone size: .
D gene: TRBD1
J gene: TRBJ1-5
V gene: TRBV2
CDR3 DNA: TGTGCCAGCAGGACAGGGGGCCTTCAGCCCCAGCATTTT
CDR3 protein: CASRTGGLQPQHF

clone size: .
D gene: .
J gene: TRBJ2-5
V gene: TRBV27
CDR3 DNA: TGTGCCAGCAGTTTCCGTCCGGTGGGGACCCAGTACTTC
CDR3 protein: CASSFRPVGTQYF

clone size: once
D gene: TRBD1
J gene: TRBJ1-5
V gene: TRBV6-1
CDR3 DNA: TGTGCCACCGGGGACAGGAGCAATCAGCCCCAGCATTTT
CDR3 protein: CATGDRSNQPQHF

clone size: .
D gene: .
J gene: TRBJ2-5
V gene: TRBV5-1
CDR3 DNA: TGCGCCAGCAGCTTCCACCCAGCGGACCAAGAGACCCAGTACTTC
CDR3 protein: CASSFHPADQETQYF

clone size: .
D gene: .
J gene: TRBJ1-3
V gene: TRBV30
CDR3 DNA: TGTGCCTGGAGCGTTGCAGGTTTCGCCGGAAACACCATATATTTT
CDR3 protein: CAWSVAGFAGNTIYF

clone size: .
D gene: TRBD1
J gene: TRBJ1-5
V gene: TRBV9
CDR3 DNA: TGTGCCAGCAGCGTAGGACAGGGGAATCAGCCCCAGCATTTT
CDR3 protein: CASSVGQGNQPQHF

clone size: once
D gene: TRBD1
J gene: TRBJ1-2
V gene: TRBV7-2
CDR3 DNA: TGTGCCAGCGGGACAGGGAGTTATGGCTACACCTTC
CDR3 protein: CASGTGSYGYTF

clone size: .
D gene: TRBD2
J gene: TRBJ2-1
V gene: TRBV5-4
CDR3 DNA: TGTGCCAGCAGCTCCAGGGGACTAGCGGATAGAAGATCCTACAATGAGCAGTTCTTC
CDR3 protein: CASSSRGLADRRSYNEQFF

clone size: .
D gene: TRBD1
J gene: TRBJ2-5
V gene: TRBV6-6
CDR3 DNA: TGTGCCAGCAGCAGACAGGGACAAGAGACCCAGTACTTC
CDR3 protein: CASSRQGQETQYF

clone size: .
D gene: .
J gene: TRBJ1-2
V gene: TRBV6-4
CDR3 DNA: TGTGCCAGCAGTGACTCGATTGGCTATGGCTACACCTTC
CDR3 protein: CASSDSIGYGYTF

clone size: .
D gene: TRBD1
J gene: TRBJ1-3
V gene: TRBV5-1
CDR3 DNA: TGCGCCAGCAGCTCCCGGACAGGGACTGGAAACACCATATATTTT
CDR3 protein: CASSSRTGTGNTIYF

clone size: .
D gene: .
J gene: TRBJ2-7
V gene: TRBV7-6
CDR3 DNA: TGTGCCAGCAGCTTATCCCCCGGCAGGTCCTCCTACGAGCAGTACTTC
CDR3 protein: CASSLSPGRSSYEQYF